Below, 2 T cell receptor beta chains from the same sample are listed, as sequenced in a study of cytomegalovirus exposure and HLA in healthy donors. Profiled with immunoSEQ multiplex PCR; TCRdb holds only in-frame clones, not every one. The table has hundreds of thousands of clones, around nine tenths seen once. Sequenced sample: PBMCs. The receptors come from a young woman in good health and CMV-seronegative.

The CDR3 region is CASSLDTNTEAFF. In nucleotides, the CDR3 is TGTGCCAGCAGCCTAGACACGAACACTGAAGCTTTCTTT. The V and J genes are TRBV7-9 and TRBJ1-1; D not resolved. The CDR3 has 13 residues. V was trimmed by 5 bases and J by 1 base, leaving 8 bases between them. Germline-derived CDR1 and CDR2 are SEHNR and FQNEAQ (reference sequence).

Only one count was recorded for this clone. The chain recombines TRBV5-1 with TRBJ1-1, with 9 bases identical to TRBD1. V lost 4 bases, J lost 14 bases, and 24 bases stayed unmatched. The CDR3 has 17 residues. Germline V lookup: CDR1 SGHRS, CDR2 YFSETQ. CDR3 protein: CASSMDRGTNPAVPLFF. In nucleotides, the CDR3 is TGCGCCAGCAGCATGGACAGGGGCACTAATCCGGCGGTCCCTCTCTTCTTT.